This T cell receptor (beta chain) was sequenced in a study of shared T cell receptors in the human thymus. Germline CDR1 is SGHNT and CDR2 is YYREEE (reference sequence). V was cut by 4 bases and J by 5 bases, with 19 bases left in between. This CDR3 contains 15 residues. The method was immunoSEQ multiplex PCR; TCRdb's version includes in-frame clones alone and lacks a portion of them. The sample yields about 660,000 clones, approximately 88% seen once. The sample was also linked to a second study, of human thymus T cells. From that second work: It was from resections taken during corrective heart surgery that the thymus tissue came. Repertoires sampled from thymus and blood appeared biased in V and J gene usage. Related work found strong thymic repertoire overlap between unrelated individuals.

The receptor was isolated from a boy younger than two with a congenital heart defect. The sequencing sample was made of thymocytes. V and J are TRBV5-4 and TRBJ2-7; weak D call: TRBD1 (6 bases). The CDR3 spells CASSPPGVPVDEQYF. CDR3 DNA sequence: TGTGCCAGCAGCCCACCAGGGGTGCCGGTGGACGAGCAGTACTTC.